This passage covers 17 T cell receptor beta chains from one sample sequenced in a study of CD8 T cells in Susac syndrome. An input of roughly 0.5 to 1 ug of RNA was subjected to reverse transcription using random hexamers. One entry per CDR3 protein results from TCRdb running MiXCR on the immunoSEQ multiplex PCR reads. The table has some 130,000 distinct CDR3 sequences, roughly 94% seen once. The sample consisted of CD8+ T cells from PBMCs. These receptors came from a human donor with Susac syndrome.

The V call is TRBV10-2, the J call TRBJ2-5; tentative D call: TRBD2 (5 bases). The germline V gene encodes CDR1 WSHSY and CDR2 SAAADI. CDR3 length: 14 amino acids. The V end was cut by 7 bases, the J end by 6 bases, with 18 bases between. The CDR3 region is CASKVPGLEKTQYF. The CDR3 DNA reads as TGCGCCAGCAAAGTCCCAGGACTGGAAAAGACCCAGTACTTC.

The chain is built from TRBV24-1 and TRBJ2-1; no firm D call. With 5 bases removed from V and 7 bases from J, the gap between germline ends came to 11 bases. This CDR3 spans 13 amino acids. In germline, CDR1 is KGHDR, CDR2 SFDVKD. In DNA, the CDR3 is TGTGCCACCAGTGGAGCGACCGTTAATGAGCAGTTCTTC. Protein: CATSGATVNEQFF.

The chain carries TRBV29-1 and TRBJ1-5; no definite D call. V was pared by 5 bases and J by 2 bases, with 13 bases between. Germline V gene lookup returns CDR1 SQVTM and CDR2 ANQGSEA. This CDR3 has 14 amino acids. The CDR3 nucleotides are TGCAGCGTTATCTCTGCCCGGGGCAATCAGCCCCAGCATTTT. Translated, it gives CSVISARGNQPQHF.

This chain joins TRBV12-3 or TRBV12-4 and TRBJ2-3; D gene unclear. Trimming removed 0 bases from V and 2 bases from J, with 3 bases in between. The length of the CDR3 is 13 residues. The CDR3 DNA is TGTGCCAGCAGTTTAGCGCTCACAGATACGCAGTATTTT. Translation: CASSLALTDTQYF.

This sequence joins TRBV6-5 and TRBJ2-5; D may be TRBD2 (5 bases). This CDR3 contains 14 residues. Germline values: CDR1 MNHEY, CDR2 SVGAGI. With 3 bases removed from V and 1 base from J, the gap between germline ends came to 9 bases. The chain's CDR3 is CASSYSLGQETQYF. In nucleotides, the CDR3 is TGTGCCAGCAGTTATTCACTAGGCCAAGAGACCCAGTACTTC.

The chain couples TRBV28 to TRBJ2-5, with D perhaps given as TRBD1 or TRBD2 (6 bases each). Germline V gene lookup returns CDR1 MDHEN and CDR2 SYDVKM. This CDR3 comprises 14 residues. V dropped 6 bases and J dropped 5 bases, with 16 bases sitting between them. The CDR3 loop reads CASRLAVGGETQYF. CDR3 bases: TGTGCCAGCAGATTGGCGGTCGGGGGCGAGACCCAGTACTTC.

The chain has TRBV28 and TRBJ2-7; 8 bases agree with TRBD1. CDR1 MDHEN and CDR2 SYDVKM come from the germline V gene. Unmatched junction bases numbered 9, after V lost 11 bases and J lost 0 bases. There are 14 residues in the CDR3. CDR3 DNA sequence: TGTGCCGCCCAGGACAGGGCGAGCTCCTACGAGCAGTACTTC. Amino acids: CAAQDRASSYEQYF.

This clonotype was seen once. V and J are TRBV14 and TRBJ2-7; 10 bases are shared with TRBD2. V lost 1 base, J lost 2 bases, and 2 bases stayed unmatched. The CDR3 runs 15 residues. Germline lookup yields CDR1 SGHDN and CDR2 FVKESK. As DNA, the CDR3 is TGTGCCAGCAGCCAAGTAACTAGCGGGACCTACGAGCAGTACTTC. As protein: CASSQVTSGTYEQYF.

In its sample, this clonotype was seen a few times. The chain joins TRBV5-6 to TRBJ2-1, with 7 bases matching TRBD2. CDR3 length: 15 residues. The germline CDR1 and CDR2 sequences are SGHDT and YYEEEE. The trim removed 0 bases at V and 8 bases at J, leaving 8 bases unmatched. The CDR3 DNA reads as TGTGCCAGCAGCTTGGGGGGAGGGGTCTCCCATGAGCAGTTCTTC. It codes for CASSLGGGVSHEQFF.

The chain is built from TRBV11-2 and TRBJ2-7, with D uncertain. Germline CDR1 SGHAT, CDR2 FQNNGV. V lost 1 base, J lost 2 bases, and 3 bases lay in between. This CDR3 spans 12 amino acids. CDR3 sequence: CASSLVPYEQYF. CDR3 bases: TGTGCCAGCAGCTTAGTGCCCTACGAGCAGTACTTC.

The chain carries TRBV27 and TRBJ2-7; 8 positions match TRBD1. The CDR3 totals 19 residues. V was clipped by 5 bases and J by 3 bases; unmatched bases: 21. The germline V gene has CDR1 MNHEY and CDR2 SMNVEV (reference sequence). DNA of the CDR3: TGTGCCAGCAGTCTCACCCTTCGGACAGGGAGAGAGGGGCACTACGAGCAGTACTTC. Protein sequence: CASSLTLRTGREGHYEQYF.

The chain employs TRBV29-1 and TRBJ2-1; the match to TRBD1 covers 8 bases. Germline V gene data show CDR1 as SQVTM and CDR2 as ANQGSEA. Trimming at V came to 0 bases and at J to 7 bases, leaving 8 bases not matched to a gene. The CDR3 totals 15 residues. CDR3 nucleotides: TGCAGCGTTGAAGATAATCAGGGGGCAGAGAATGAGCAGTTCTTC. This sequence encodes CSVEDNQGAENEQFF.

V usage is TRBV11-2 and J usage is TRBJ1-1, with D unclear. Germline values: CDR1 SGHAT, CDR2 FQNNGV. CDR3 length: 12 amino acids. V was cut by 6 bases and J by 0 bases, with 5 bases left in between. The CDR3 sequence is CASRLVNTEAFF. Written as DNA, the CDR3 is TGTGCCAGCAGGCTCGTGAACACTGAAGCTTTCTTT. Variable domain in full (rest from reference TRBV11-2 and TRBJ1-1): EAGVAQSPRYKIIEKRQSVAFWCNPISGHATLYWYQQILGQGPKLLIQFQNNGVVDDSQLPKDRFSAERLKGVDSTLKIQPAKLEDSAVYLCASRLVNTEAFFGQGTRLTVV.

This clonotype was detected ten times or more. The chain recombines TRBV27 with TRBJ1-1, with D perhaps TRBD1 (6 bases). There are 17 residues in the CDR3. The V and J ends lost 2 bases and 3 bases respectively, with 19 bases between them. Germline values: CDR1 MNHEY, CDR2 SMNVEV (reference sequence). The CDR3 DNA reads as TGTGCCAGCAGTTTAGGGGAGTTTCCAGGGGAGGACACTGAAGCTTTCTTT. Protein: CASSLGEFPGEDTEAFF.

This rearrangement joins TRBV20-1 to TRBJ2-1, with 13 nucleotides matching TRBD2. The CDR3 length is 15 residues. V gave up 0 bases and J gave up 8 bases; unmatched junction bases: 4. Germline CDR1 DFQATT, CDR2 SNEGSKA (reference sequence). As DNA, the CDR3 is TGCAGTGCTAGAGATAAACTAGCGGGAGGGGATGAGCAGTTCTTC. Encoded protein: CSARDKLAGGDEQFF.

The V and J genes are TRBV5-4 and TRBJ1-6, with D unclear. The length of the CDR3 is 16 residues. The V end was cut by 7 bases, the J end by 1 base, with 15 bases between. Per germline, CDR1 SGHNT and CDR2 YYREEE (reference sequence). The CDR3 DNA follows: TGTGCCAGCGGGGATACAACGAGGTCCTATAATTCACCCCTCCACTTT. As protein: CASGDTTRSYNSPLHF.

The chain links TRBV5-1 to TRBJ1-1; TRBD1 agrees at 8 bases. Germline V gene sequence: CDR1 SGHRS, CDR2 YFSETQ. This CDR3 contains 15 residues. V lost 2 bases and J lost 4; bases outside the gene matches: 7. CDR3 in DNA: TGCGCCAGCAGCTTACAGACAGGGGATGGCACTGAAGCTTTCTTT. Encoded protein: CASSLQTGDGTEAFF.